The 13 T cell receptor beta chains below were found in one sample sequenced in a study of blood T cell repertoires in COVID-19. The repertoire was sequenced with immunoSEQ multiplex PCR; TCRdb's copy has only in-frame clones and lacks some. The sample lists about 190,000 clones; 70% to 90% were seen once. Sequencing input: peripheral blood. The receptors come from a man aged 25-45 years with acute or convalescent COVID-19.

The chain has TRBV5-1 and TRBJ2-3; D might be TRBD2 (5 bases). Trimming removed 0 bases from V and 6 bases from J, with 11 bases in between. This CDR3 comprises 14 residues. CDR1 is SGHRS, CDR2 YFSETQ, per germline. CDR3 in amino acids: CASSLARGSDTQYF. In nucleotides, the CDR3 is TGCGCCAGCAGCTTGGCCCGGGGTTCCGATACGCAGTATTTT.

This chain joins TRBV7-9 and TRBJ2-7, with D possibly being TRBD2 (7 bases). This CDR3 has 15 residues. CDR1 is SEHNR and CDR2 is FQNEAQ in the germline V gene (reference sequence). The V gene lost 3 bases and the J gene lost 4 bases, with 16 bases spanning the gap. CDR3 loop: CASSLTDGGRYEQYF. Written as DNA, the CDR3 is TGTGCCAGCAGCTTGACGGACGGGGGGCGTTACGAGCAGTACTTC.

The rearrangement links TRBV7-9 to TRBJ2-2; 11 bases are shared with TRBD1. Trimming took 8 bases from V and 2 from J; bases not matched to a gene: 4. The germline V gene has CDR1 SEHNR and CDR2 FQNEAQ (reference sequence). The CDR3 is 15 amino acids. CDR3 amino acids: CASPGQGGNTGELFF. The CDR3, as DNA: TGTGCCAGCCCGGGACAGGGGGGCAACACCGGGGAGCTGTTTTTT.

CDR3 loop: CASSERTGFTEAFF. CDR3 DNA: TGTGCCAGCAGTGAAAGGACAGGGTTCACTGAAGCTTTCTTT. This chain joins TRBV2 and TRBJ1-1, with 8 bases that match TRBD1. V shed 2 bases, J shed 4 bases, and the junction held 3 bases outside the gene matches. This CDR3 is 14 amino acids long. Looked up from germline, CDR1 is SNHLY and CDR2 is FYNNEI.

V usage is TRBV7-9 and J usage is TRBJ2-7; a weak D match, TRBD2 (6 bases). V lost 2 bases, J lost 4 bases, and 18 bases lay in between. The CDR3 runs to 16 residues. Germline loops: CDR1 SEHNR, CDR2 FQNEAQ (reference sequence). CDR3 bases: TGTGCCAGCAGCTTATTCCCCCGACTAGGGTTATACGAGCAGTACTTC. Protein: CASSLFPRLGLYEQYF.

The CDR3 DNA follows: TGCGCCAGCAGCCCTTCACGGGACACCTCTGGGGCCAACGTCCTGACTTTC. It codes for CASSPSRDTSGANVLTF. The chain couples TRBV4-1 to TRBJ2-6; possibly TRBD1 for D (6 bases). With 4 bases removed from V and 0 bases from J, the gap between germline ends came to 13 bases. Germline CDR1 is MGHRA and CDR2 is YSYEKL. This CDR3 spans 17 amino acids.

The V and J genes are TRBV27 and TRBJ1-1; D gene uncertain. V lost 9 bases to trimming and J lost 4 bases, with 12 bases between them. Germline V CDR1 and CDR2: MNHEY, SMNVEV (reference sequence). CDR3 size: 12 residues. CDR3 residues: CASREAGTEAFF. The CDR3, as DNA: TGTGCCAGTCGGGAGGCGGGCACTGAAGCTTTCTTT.

The CDR3 DNA reads as TGTGCCATCAGTGTAAGCGGCACTGAAGCTTTCTTT. It specifies CAISVSGTEAFF. The V call is TRBV10-3, the J call TRBJ1-1; D is uncertain. Germline V gene sequence: CDR1 ENHRY, CDR2 SYGVKD. V dropped 4 bases and J dropped 4 bases, with 7 bases sitting between them. The CDR3 contains 12 residues.

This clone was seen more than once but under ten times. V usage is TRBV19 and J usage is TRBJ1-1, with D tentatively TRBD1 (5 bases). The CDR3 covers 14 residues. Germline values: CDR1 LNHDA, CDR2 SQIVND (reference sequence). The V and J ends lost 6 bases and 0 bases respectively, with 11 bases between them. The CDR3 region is CASSKGLLNTEAFF. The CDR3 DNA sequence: TGTGCCAGTAGCAAGGGGCTCCTGAACACTGAAGCTTTCTTT. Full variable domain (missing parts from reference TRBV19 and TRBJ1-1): DGGITQSPKYLFRKEGQNVTLSCEQNLNHDAMYWYRQDPGQGLRLIYYSQIVNDFQKGDIAEGYSVSREKKESFPLTVTSAQKNPTAFYLCASSKGLLNTEAFFGQGTRLTVV.

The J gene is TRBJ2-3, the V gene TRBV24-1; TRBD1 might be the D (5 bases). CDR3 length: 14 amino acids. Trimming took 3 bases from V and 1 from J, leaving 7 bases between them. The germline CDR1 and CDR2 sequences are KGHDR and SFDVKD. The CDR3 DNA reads TGTGCCACCAGTGATAGGGGTCGCACAGATACGCAGTATTTT. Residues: CATSDRGRTDTQYF.

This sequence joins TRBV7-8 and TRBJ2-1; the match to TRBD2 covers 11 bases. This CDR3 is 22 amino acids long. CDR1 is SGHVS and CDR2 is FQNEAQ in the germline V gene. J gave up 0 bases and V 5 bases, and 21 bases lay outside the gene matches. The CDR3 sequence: CASSKRLAGWMEQDGSYNEQFF. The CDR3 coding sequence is TGTGCCAGCAGCAAACGACTAGCGGGATGGATGGAGCAGGATGGCTCCTACAATGAGCAGTTCTTC.

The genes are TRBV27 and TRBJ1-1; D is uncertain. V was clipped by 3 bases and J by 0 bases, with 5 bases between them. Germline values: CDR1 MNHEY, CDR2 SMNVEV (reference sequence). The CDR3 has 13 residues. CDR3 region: CASSFTLNTEAFF. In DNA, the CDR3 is TGTGCCAGCAGTTTTACACTGAACACTGAAGCTTTCTTT.

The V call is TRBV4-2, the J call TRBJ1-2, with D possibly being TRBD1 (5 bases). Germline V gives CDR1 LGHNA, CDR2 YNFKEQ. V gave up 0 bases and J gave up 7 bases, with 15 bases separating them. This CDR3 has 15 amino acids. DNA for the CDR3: TGTGCCAGCAGCCAAGATCCGGAGGGGCTGCCTGGCTACACCTTC. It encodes CASSQDPEGLPGYTF.